The T cell receptor (beta chain) under discussion was sequenced for a study of blood T cell repertoires in COVID-19. Background on the study: The cDNA or gDNA used as material had been derived from T cells, B-cell-depleted T cells, or PBMCs.

Per the authors' pipeline: Estimation of nucleated cell counts relied on the amplification of reference gene primers. Produced via immunoSEQ multiplex PCR; TCRdb's table is partial and in-frame only. V, J and clone size reflect that table, while D and trimming were determined from the DNA. This sample has fewer than 110,000 clones, with 89% found just once. V gave up 10 bases and J gave up 0 bases, with 12 bases separating them. Germline V gene lookup returns CDR1 MDHEN and CDR2 SYDVKM. There are 13 residues in the CDR3. The gene calls are TRBV28 and TRBJ1-1; TRBD1 might be the D (6 bases). The receptor's source is a man in his forties with active or convalescent COVID-19. What was sequenced was peripheral blood. The CDR3 reads CATLGQMNTEAFF. DNA of the CDR3: TGTGCCACCCTTGGACAGATGAACACTGAAGCTTTCTTT.